Listed below are T cell receptor beta chains from one sample, sequenced in a study of T cells in Graves' hyperthyroidism and ophthalmopathy. TCRdb processed the multiplex PCR reads anew with MiXCR; each CDR3 protein has one entry. Counted here are 450,000 to 700,000 distinct CDR3 sequences, around 46% occurring once; the ten biggest clones make up around 8%. Input material: peripheral blood or thyroid tissue (not recorded which). Source of these receptors: a woman aged 18-35 years with Graves' hyperthyroidism. Both conserved end residues are part of each CDR3. Each record gives: J gene, V gene, CDR3 length, D gene, clone size, CDR3 DNA, CDR3 protein. D genes are given only for firm matches. The size entry is marked missing in some rows and otherwise reads once, few, many or a size class.

j_call: TRBJ2-7; v_call: TRBV18; cdr3_length: 15; d_call: TRBD1; clone_size: few; cdr3_nt: TGTGCCAGCTCACCCGCCCGGGACAGTTCTTACGAGCAGTACTTC; cdr3_aa: CASSPARDSSYEQYF
j_call: TRBJ2-2; v_call: TRBV29-1; cdr3_length: 13; d_call: .; clone_size: .; cdr3_nt: TGCAGCGTCCCTATCCCGAGCACCGGGGAGCTGTTTTTT; cdr3_aa: CSVPIPSTGELFF
j_call: TRBJ2-5; v_call: TRBV29-1; cdr3_length: 12; d_call: .; clone_size: .; cdr3_nt: TGCAGCGTTGACGCACAGGGAGAGACCCAGTACTTC; cdr3_aa: CSVDAQGETQYF
j_call: TRBJ2-5; v_call: TRBV20-1; cdr3_length: 15; d_call: TRBD2; clone_size: .; cdr3_nt: TGCAGTGCTAGGGGAAGTCTAGCGGGAGTGGAGACCCAGTACTTC; cdr3_aa: CSARGSLAGVETQYF
j_call: TRBJ1-2; v_call: TRBV7-9; cdr3_length: 16; d_call: .; clone_size: .; cdr3_nt: TGTGCCAGCAGCCAAGAAACGGGGGGTTTTGACTATGGCTACACCTTC; cdr3_aa: CASSQETGGFDYGYTF
j_call: TRBJ2-1; v_call: TRBV24-1; cdr3_length: 13; d_call: .; clone_size: .; cdr3_nt: TGTGCCACCAGTGAACCGGGACACAATGAGCAGTTCTTC; cdr3_aa: CATSEPGHNEQFF
j_call: TRBJ1-1; v_call: TRBV10-3; cdr3_length: 14; d_call: .; clone_size: .; cdr3_nt: TGTGCCATCAGTACGGGACAACTGAACACTGAAGCTTTCTTT; cdr3_aa: CAISTGQLNTEAFF
j_call: TRBJ1-5; v_call: TRBV19; cdr3_length: 13; d_call: .; clone_size: .; cdr3_nt: TGTGCTAGAGAGTCGGGGGGGGATCAGCCCCAGCATTTT; cdr3_aa: CARESGGDQPQHF
j_call: TRBJ2-5; v_call: TRBV15; cdr3_length: 15; d_call: .; clone_size: .; cdr3_nt: TGTGCCACCAGCAGAGGAGAACAAAGCGGAGAGACCCAGTACTTC; cdr3_aa: CATSRGEQSGETQYF
j_call: TRBJ2-2; v_call: TRBV7-6; cdr3_length: 13; d_call: .; clone_size: .; cdr3_nt: TGTGCCAGCAGAAAAGTTGTGGCCGGGGAGCTGTTTTTT; cdr3_aa: CASRKVVAGELFF
j_call: TRBJ1-2; v_call: TRBV7-9; cdr3_length: 16; d_call: .; clone_size: many; cdr3_nt: TGTGCCAGCAGCCCTAGAAGGGGGTTGGGTAACTATGGCTACACCTTC; cdr3_aa: CASSPRRGLGNYGYTF
j_call: TRBJ2-2; v_call: TRBV9; cdr3_length: 14; d_call: TRBD2; clone_size: .; cdr3_nt: TGTGCCAGCAGCGCCGGGACTAGCGGCGGCGAGCTGTTTTTT; cdr3_aa: CASSAGTSGGELFF
j_call: TRBJ1-2; v_call: TRBV5-1; cdr3_length: 12; d_call: .; clone_size: many; cdr3_nt: TGCGCCAGCAGGCCCGACCACTATGGCTACACCTTC; cdr3_aa: CASRPDHYGYTF
j_call: TRBJ1-1; v_call: TRBV10-3; cdr3_length: 14; d_call: .; clone_size: .; cdr3_nt: TGTGCCATCACCAGAGAGGGCGGTCCCTCGGTGGCTTTCTTT; cdr3_aa: CAITREGGPSVAFF
j_call: TRBJ2-7; v_call: TRBV24-1; cdr3_length: 16; d_call: TRBD2; clone_size: .; cdr3_nt: TGTGCCACCAGTGACGGGACTAGCGGGGACTCCTACGAGCAGTACTTC; cdr3_aa: CATSDGTSGDSYEQYF
j_call: TRBJ1-2; v_call: TRBV24-1; cdr3_length: 14; d_call: TRBD1; clone_size: .; cdr3_nt: TGTGCCACCAGTGATAGGACAGGGTGGTATGGCTACACCTTC; cdr3_aa: CATSDRTGWYGYTF
j_call: TRBJ1-4; v_call: TRBV12-3/TRBV12-4; cdr3_length: 15; d_call: TRBD1; clone_size: .; cdr3_nt: TGTGCCAGCAGTTTAAGACAGGGCGTTTCGGGAAAACTGTTTTTT; cdr3_aa: CASSLRQGVSGKLFF
j_call: TRBJ2-1; v_call: TRBV19; cdr3_length: 14; d_call: .; clone_size: once; cdr3_nt: TGTGCCAGTAGTATTGGTGGGAGTCGGGGTGAGCAGTTCTTC; cdr3_aa: CASSIGGSRGEQFF
j_call: TRBJ1-1; v_call: TRBV19; cdr3_length: 13; d_call: .; clone_size: many; cdr3_nt: TGTGCCAGTAGTGCCAGGATGAACACTGAAGCTTTCTTT; cdr3_aa: CASSARMNTEAFF
j_call: TRBJ2-5; v_call: TRBV24-1; cdr3_length: 15; d_call: TRBD2; clone_size: .; cdr3_nt: TGTGCCACCAGTGACCGGACTAGCGGGAGTGAGACCCAGTACTTC; cdr3_aa: CATSDRTSGSETQYF
j_call: TRBJ2-6; v_call: TRBV29-1; cdr3_length: 12; d_call: .; clone_size: few; cdr3_nt: TGCAGCGTTGAAGCGGGGGTCAACGTCCTGACTTTC; cdr3_aa: CSVEAGVNVLTF
j_call: TRBJ2-6; v_call: TRBV9; cdr3_length: 15; d_call: .; clone_size: many; cdr3_nt: TGTGCCAGCAGCGTAGGGAACTCTGGGGCCAACGTCCTGACTTTC; cdr3_aa: CASSVGNSGANVLTF
j_call: TRBJ1-2; v_call: TRBV7-2; cdr3_length: 13; d_call: .; clone_size: once; cdr3_nt: TGTGCCAGCAGCCAGAGGGGCGACTCTGGAAACACCTTC; cdr3_aa: CASSQRGDSGNTF
j_call: TRBJ2-5; v_call: TRBV20-1; cdr3_length: 14; d_call: .; clone_size: many; cdr3_nt: TGCAGTGCTAGAGTGCAGGGAGTGTTAGAGACCCAGTACTTC; cdr3_aa: CSARVQGVLETQYF
j_call: TRBJ2-3; v_call: TRBV27; cdr3_length: 13; d_call: .; clone_size: many; cdr3_nt: TGTGCCAGCAGTTTAAAAGAGGGTCAAACGCAGTATTTT; cdr3_aa: CASSLKEGQTQYF
j_call: TRBJ1-6; v_call: TRBV20-1; cdr3_length: 15; d_call: TRBD1; clone_size: .; cdr3_nt: TGCAGTGCTAGTCCCGGGACAGGGGGTAATTCACCCCTCCACTTT; cdr3_aa: CSASPGTGGNSPLHF
j_call: TRBJ1-2; v_call: TRBV5-1; cdr3_length: 14; d_call: TRBD1; clone_size: many; cdr3_nt: TGCGCCAGCAGCTTTCGACAGGGGGACTATGGCTACACCTTC; cdr3_aa: CASSFRQGDYGYTF
j_call: TRBJ2-1; v_call: TRBV9; cdr3_length: 15; d_call: .; clone_size: .; cdr3_nt: TGTGCCAGCAGCGTAGTAGCGAAGGCGTTTAATGAGCAGTTCTTC; cdr3_aa: CASSVVAKAFNEQFF
j_call: TRBJ1-2; v_call: TRBV20-1; cdr3_length: 10; d_call: TRBD1; clone_size: many; cdr3_nt: TGCAGTGCGGATACAGGGGTCTACACCTTC; cdr3_aa: CSADTGVYTF
j_call: TRBJ1-4; v_call: TRBV7-9; cdr3_length: 15; d_call: .; clone_size: .; cdr3_nt: TGTGCCAGCAGCAATCTCGAAGGGGGGGGCCAGGATCTGTTTTTT; cdr3_aa: CASSNLEGGGQDLFF
j_call: TRBJ1-6; v_call: TRBV4-1; cdr3_length: 15; d_call: .; clone_size: many; cdr3_nt: TGCGCCAGCAGCCAAGCTCCAGAGAGTCATTCACCCCTCCACTTT; cdr3_aa: CASSQAPESHSPLHF
j_call: TRBJ1-2; v_call: TRBV2; cdr3_length: 12; d_call: .; clone_size: many; cdr3_nt: TGTGCCAGCAAAGGGGATAACTATGGCTACACCTTC; cdr3_aa: CASKGDNYGYTF
j_call: TRBJ1-2; v_call: TRBV24-1; cdr3_length: 12; d_call: .; clone_size: many; cdr3_nt: TGTGCCACCAGTGACGGAGGCCTAGGCTACACCTTC; cdr3_aa: CATSDGGLGYTF
j_call: TRBJ2-5; v_call: TRBV15; cdr3_length: 14; d_call: TRBD1; clone_size: .; cdr3_nt: TGTGCCACCAGCAGAGCCGGGACAGGGGCGCCCCAGTACTTC; cdr3_aa: CATSRAGTGAPQYF
j_call: TRBJ1-2; v_call: TRBV29-1; cdr3_length: 11; d_call: .; clone_size: .; cdr3_nt: TGCAGCGTTGGACCGAGGGGAGGCTACACCTTC; cdr3_aa: CSVGPRGGYTF
j_call: TRBJ1-4; v_call: TRBV29-1; cdr3_length: 12; d_call: .; clone_size: many; cdr3_nt: TGCAGCCCTGGGCCATCGAATGAAAAACTGTTTTTT; cdr3_aa: CSPGPSNEKLFF
j_call: TRBJ1-4; v_call: TRBV18; cdr3_length: 15; d_call: .; clone_size: .; cdr3_nt: .; cdr3_aa: CASSTNGGRMKNCFF
j_call: TRBJ2-7; v_call: TRBV12-3/TRBV12-4; cdr3_length: 17; d_call: TRBD2; clone_size: many; cdr3_nt: TGTGCCAGCAGATCGGGGGTCAGCGGGAGGGCCACATACGAGCAGTACTTC; cdr3_aa: CASRSGVSGRATYEQYF
j_call: TRBJ2-2; v_call: TRBV20-1; cdr3_length: 14; d_call: .; clone_size: many; cdr3_nt: TGCAGTGCTAGGCGTCAGGGGAACACCGGGGAGCTGTTTTTT; cdr3_aa: CSARRQGNTGELFF
j_call: TRBJ1-4; v_call: TRBV7-4; cdr3_length: 17; d_call: .; clone_size: .; cdr3_nt: TGTGCATCTTCTCGGGGGGCGATCGCAGCAACTAATGAAAAACTGTTTTTT; cdr3_aa: CASSRGAIAATNEKLFF